One and the same sample provided the 20 T cell receptor beta chains below, sequenced in a study of response to subunit inactivated influenza vaccine. TCRdb ran MiXCR on the RT-PCR reads and lists one entry per CDR3 protein. The table records hundreds of thousands of distinct CDR3 sequences, 20% to 25% of them present only once. Sequences were derived from PBMCs from blood, sampled less than 22 months after vaccination. These receptors came from a man between 50 and 70 years old who received an inactivated influenza vaccine.

V and J are TRBV7-8 and TRBJ1-2; D is possibly TRBD1 (5 bases). CDR1 is SGHVS and CDR2 is FQNEAQ in the germline V gene. This CDR3 contains 14 residues. Deletions cut 5 bases from V and 5 bases from J, with 15 bases between. The CDR3 region has the DNA TGTGCCAGCAGCCCCCACGGGGGTAATTATGGCTACACCTTC. Protein: CASSPHGGNYGYTF. The variable domain in full, completed from reference TRBV7-8 and TRBJ1-2, reads GAGVSQSPRYKVAKRGQDVALRCDPISGHVSLFWYQQALGQGPEFLTYFQNEAQLDKSGLPSDRFFAERPEGSVSTLKIQRTQQEDSAVYLCASSPHGGNYGYTFGSGTRLTVV.

The rearrangement joins TRBV28 to TRBJ1-5; 10 nucleotides align to TRBD1. Unmatched junction bases numbered 5, after V lost 4 bases and J lost 2 bases. Germline lookup yields CDR1 MDHEN and CDR2 SYDVKM. The CDR3 is 16 amino acids. The CDR3 DNA follows: TGTGCCAGCAGTTCCACGGACAGGGGGGGCAATCAGCCCCAGCATTTT. As protein: CASSSTDRGGNQPQHF.

This clonotype was observed many times. The genes are TRBV25-1 and TRBJ2-1, with TRBD2 identical over 7 bases. Germline V lookup: CDR1 MGHDK, CDR2 SYGVNS. With V trimmed by 2 bases and J by 5 bases, 3 bases remained unmatched. The CDR3 length is 14 residues. The CDR3 DNA sequence: TGTGCCAGCAGTGAAAGTCTAGCGGACAATGAGCAGTTCTTC. This encodes CASSESLADNEQFF.

The J gene is TRBJ1-6, the V gene TRBV6-1; D ambiguous. This CDR3 has 14 amino acids. Trimming removed 4 bases from V and 7 bases from J, with 11 bases in between. Germline V gene lookup returns CDR1 MNHNS and CDR2 SASEGT. CDR3: CASSGSPYNSPLHF. The DNA of the CDR3 is TGTGCCAGCAGTGGCTCACCTTACAATTCACCCCTCCACTTT.

This clonotype was detected only a few times. This rearrangement joins TRBV7-8 to TRBJ2-7; 7 positions agree with TRBD2. CDR3 length: 17 amino acids. Germline V gene data show CDR1 as SGHVS and CDR2 as FQNEAQ. The trim removed 5 bases at V and 2 bases at J, leaving 15 bases unmatched. CDR3 nucleotides: TGTGCCAGCAGCCCCCGTGCGGCTAGCGGTTTGGCCTACGAGCAGTACTTC. Protein: CASSPRAASGLAYEQYF.

The chain uses TRBV5-1 and TRBJ2-2; D possibly corresponds to TRBD1 (6 bases). There are 14 residues in the CDR3. The germline V and J ends were trimmed by 3 bases and 5 bases, with 11 bases remaining between them. Germline V gives CDR1 SGHRS, CDR2 YFSETQ. CDR3 loop: CASSYRTGTGELFF. CDR3 bases: TGCGCCAGCAGCTACCGTACAGGGACCGGGGAGCTGTTTTTT.

This clonotype was seen many times. This chain joins TRBV12-3 or TRBV12-4 and TRBJ1-5, with TRBD1 matching over 7 bases. Unmatched junction bases numbered 4, after V lost 4 bases and J lost 7 bases. The CDR3 loop spans 13 amino acids. The DNA of the CDR3 is TGTGCCAGCAGTTCGACAGGGAGACAGCCCCAGCATTTT. This encodes CASSSTGRQPQHF.

The chain recombines TRBV4-3 with TRBJ1-5; weak D call: TRBD1 (6 bases). The germline V gene has CDR1 LGHNA and CDR2 YSLEER. V lost 0 bases and J 2 bases, leaving 11 bases between the germline ends. CDR3 size: 16 residues. The CDR3 DNA reads as TGCGCCAGCAGCCAAGAAGCACAGGGACGCAATCAGCCCCAGCATTTT. Translated, it gives CASSQEAQGRNQPQHF.

This clonotype was seen a handful of times. V and J are TRBV29-1 and TRBJ1-1; D gene uncertain. Germline V gene lookup returns CDR1 SQVTM and CDR2 ANQGSEA. The V end was cut by 6 bases, the J end by 1 base, with 15 bases between. This CDR3 spans 14 amino acids. The CDR3 DNA follows: TGCAGCGTCCCGAGTCCCGCATCGAACACTGAAGCTTTCTTT. Its protein is CSVPSPASNTEAFF.

This chain uses TRBV20-1 with TRBJ1-2, with D perhaps TRBD1 (6 bases). CDR3 length equals 13 residues. Germline CDR1 and CDR2: DFQATT and SNEGSKA (reference sequence). Written as DNA, the CDR3 is TGCAGCCCGAAAGGGCAGGGGTTAGGGGGCTACACCTTC. This translates into CSPKGQGLGGYTF.

V and J are TRBV6-4 and TRBJ1-1; 8 nucleotides line up with TRBD1. Trimming cost V 5 bases and J 1 base; bases outside gene matches: 3. Germline assignment: CDR1 MRHNA and CDR2 SNTAGT. The CDR3 totals 14 residues. CDR3 amino acids: CASSTQGGNTEAFF. CDR3 DNA sequence: TGTGCCAGCAGTACACAGGGGGGGAACACTGAAGCTTTCTTT.

V is TRBV19 and J is TRBJ1-5; D might be TRBD1 (5 bases). The CDR3 has 16 amino acids. Looked up from germline, CDR1 is LNHDA and CDR2 is SQIVND (reference sequence). With 2 bases removed from V and 1 base from J, the gap between germline ends came to 12 bases. CDR3 nucleotides: TGTGCCAGTAGTATAAAGGGAGGGGCGAGCAATCAGCCCCAGCATTTT. Its protein is CASSIKGGASNQPQHF.

This chain joins TRBV5-1 and TRBJ2-5, with TRBD2 identical over 8 bases. The CDR3 has 14 amino acids. The germline V gene encodes CDR1 SGHRS and CDR2 YFSETQ. V dropped 3 bases and J dropped 3; count of bases not matched to a gene: 4. The CDR3 loop is CASSWGAGEETQYF. CDR3 nucleotides: TGCGCCAGCAGCTGGGGAGCGGGGGAAGAGACCCAGTACTTC.

This clonotype was detected a few times. The chain carries TRBV28 and TRBJ1-1; D ambiguous. This CDR3 comprises 14 residues. V lost 8 bases and J 2 bases, leaving 15 bases between the germline ends. Germline loops: CDR1 MDHEN, CDR2 SYDVKM. The DNA for the CDR3 is TGTGCCAGCCGATCCCACAGAGAAAACACTGAAGCTTTCTTT. Translated: CASRSHRENTEAFF.

The chain uses TRBV19 and TRBJ1-6; 9 bases are shared with TRBD1. The germline V gene encodes CDR1 LNHDA and CDR2 SQIVND (reference sequence). The CDR3 is 15 residues long. The trim removed 4 bases at V and 8 bases at J, leaving 6 bases unmatched. This CDR3 reads CASSTGQGSDSPLHF. The CDR3 DNA reads TGTGCCAGTAGTACCGGACAGGGGAGTGATTCACCCCTCCACTTT.

Only one count was recorded for this clonotype. V gene TRBV9 combines with J gene TRBJ2-5; 7 bases match TRBD2. CDR3 length equals 15 residues. Germline CDR1 reads SGDLS; CDR2 reads YYNGEE. J gave up 4 bases and V 0 bases, and 6 bases lay outside the gene matches. The CDR3 bases are TGTGCCAGCAGCGTAGTGGACGGCGGGGGAGAGACCCAGTACTTC. Amino acid sequence: CASSVVDGGGETQYF.

The chain couples TRBV6-2 or TRBV6-3 to TRBJ2-7, with D perhaps matching TRBD1 (6 bases). V was clipped by 0 bases and J by 5 bases, with 11 bases between them. The CDR3 is 14 residues long. Germline CDR1 and CDR2: MNHEY and SVGEGT. CDR3 loop: CASSYSTTGHEQYF. CDR3 bases: TGTGCCAGCAGTTACTCGACGACAGGCCACGAGCAGTACTTC.

This chain uses TRBV12-3 or TRBV12-4 with TRBJ2-7; D is uncertain. The CDR3 totals 14 residues. Trimming pared 4 bases from V and 3 bases from J, leaving 13 bases between. The CDR3 is CASSSTLLGYEQYF. Written as DNA, the CDR3 is TGTGCCAGCAGTTCGACACTGTTGGGCTACGAGCAGTACTTC.

This clonotype has only a few counts. This chain joins TRBV7-9 and TRBJ1-1, with no clear D. The CDR3 runs 16 residues. V shed 3 bases and J shed 4 bases, with 18 bases lying between them. Germline V lookup: CDR1 SEHNR, CDR2 FQNEAQ (reference sequence). CDR3 DNA sequence: TGTGCCAGCAGCTTTGGTTCCGCGCGCAGGAGCACTGAAGCTTTCTTT. Translating it yields CASSFGSARRSTEAFF.

This clonotype was seen only a few times. The V call is TRBV12-3 or TRBV12-4, the J call TRBJ1-2; possible D gene TRBD1, 6 bases. The CDR3 runs to 13 residues. With 5 bases removed from V and 4 bases from J, the gap between germline ends came to 11 bases. The CDR3 coding sequence is TGTGCCAGCAGTATGGACAGCATCTATGGCTACACCTTC. This sequence encodes CASSMDSIYGYTF.